This TCR beta chain was sequenced during a study of monozygotic twins with inflammatory bowel disease. Study-wide results and limits: TCRbeta inverse Simpson diversity was decreased in IBD patients versus healthy co-twins.

Remarks on this clonotype: The antigen remains undetermined.

The CDR3 spans 17 residues. Germline CDR1 and CDR2: SGHAT and FQNNGV. Generation of cDNA took place in eight separate reactions per sample. TCRdb re-called the 5' RACE reads; every CDR3 protein appears as one record, without DNA. The repertoire shows about 140,000 distinct CDR3 sequences; the top ten hold 2% to 2.5%. The rearrangement links TRBV11-2 to TRBJ2-5; the D gene TCRdb calls, TRBD1, cannot be checked with no DNA. Specimen: blood. The source is a human donor with ulcerative colitis or Crohn's disease, or a healthy co-twin of an affected twin (not recorded which). The CDR3 is CASSLDKFGGASETQYF.